Listed below are T cell receptor beta chains from one sample, sequenced in a study of radiation and T cells in renal cell carcinoma. TCRdb's table, derived via immunoSEQ multiplex PCR, lists solely in-frame clones and lacks some. The sample holds about 95,000 clones, 80% to 90% seen once. Sequenced material: blood, taken from a patient whose treatment included radiotherapy and nephrectomy. The receptors originated from a man in his forties or fifties with renal cell carcinoma. The CDR3 runs from the conserved cysteine through the conserved F or W. D genes are given only for firm matches. Some rows have no size entry. The others give once, few or many, or a class for an expanded clone.

CDR3 protein	CDR3 DNA	V gene	J gene	D gene	clone size
CASSPWQLSNQPQHF	TGTGCCAGCAGCCCCTGGCAGCTTAGCAATCAGCCCCAGCATTTT	TRBV7-2	TRBJ1-5	-	once
CASGGAGTDTQYF	TGTGCCAGCGGGGGGGCCGGCACAGATACGCAGTATTTT	TRBV27	TRBJ2-3	-	once
CASSWGSSYNEQFF	TGTGCCAGCAGCTGGGGGAGCTCCTACAATGAGCAGTTCTTC	TRBV11-2	TRBJ2-1	-	-
CATRGAPGNTIYF	TGTGCCACCCGAGGAGCGCCTGGAAACACCATATATTTT	TRBV15	TRBJ1-3	-	-
CASTRGTGGGDTEAFF	TGTGCCTCAACCAGGGGGACAGGGGGCGGGGATACTGAAGCTTTCTTT	TRBV11-1	TRBJ1-1	TRBD1	-
CASRQGDTDTQYF	TGCGCCAGCAGGCAGGGGGATACAGATACGCAGTATTTT	TRBV5-1	TRBJ2-3	TRBD1	-
CASSERRGDTDTQYF	TGTGCCAGCAGTGAACGTCGGGGGGACACAGATACGCAGTATTTT	TRBV6-1	TRBJ2-3	TRBD2	-
CASSGYTGGTNYGYTF	TGTGCCAGCAGTGGGTACACAGGGGGCACGAACTATGGCTACACCTTC	TRBV6-1	TRBJ1-2	TRBD1	few
CASSPPEVSNQPQHF	TGTGCCAGCAGTCCCCCCGAGGTTAGCAATCAGCCCCAGCATTTT	TRBV6-6	TRBJ1-5	-	-
CASSSPGLYEQYF	TGTGCCAGCAGCTCCCCCGGGCTCTACGAGCAGTACTTC	TRBV5-6	TRBJ2-7	-	-
CASRGTAQETQYF	TGTGCCAGCCGGGGGACAGCTCAAGAGACCCAGTACTTC	TRBV6-6	TRBJ2-5	-	-
CASSEGQYSPLHF	TGTGCCAGCAGTGAGGGGCAATATTCACCCCTCCACTTT	TRBV6-5	TRBJ1-6	-	-
CASSESTYEQYF	TGTGCCAGCAGTGAGTCCACCTACGAGCAGTACTTC	TRBV6-1	TRBJ2-7	-	-
CASSSGLAGAETQYF	TGTGCCAGCAGCTCCGGACTAGCGGGAGCAGAGACCCAGTACTTC	TRBV5-4	TRBJ2-5	TRBD2	-
CASSFGTGGSYEQYF	TGTGCCAGCAGCTTCGGGACAGGGGGGTCCTACGAGCAGTACTTC	TRBV7-9	TRBJ2-7	TRBD1	-
CASSSTGAHNQPQHF	TGTGCCAGCAGTTCAACAGGGGCTCACAATCAGCCCCAGCATTTT	TRBV6-5	TRBJ1-5	TRBD1	-
CASSPWGQGHYNEQFF	TGTGCCAGCAGCCCCTGGGGACAGGGACACTACAATGAGCAGTTCTTC	TRBV11-2	TRBJ2-1	TRBD1	-